This record looks at one T cell receptor (beta chain) sequence and its context. Its antigen target is currently unknown. Per-nucleotide qualities are absent, and no much larger clonotype sits a single base away. This entry comes from a study of blood T cell repertoires in COVID-19 (TCRdb year 2020). About the full investigation: Collaborator samples came from the United States, Italy and Spain and covered acute and convalescent phases of COVID-19. The material from the prospective study consisted of cDNA or gDNA derived from T cells, B-cell-depleted T cells, or PBMCs. Deeply sampled blood TCRbeta repertoires from subjects exposed to, actively infected with, or recovered from COVID-19 were included in the dataset. The repertoires were made available in a free public database intended to serve as a resource for research on the immune response to SARS-CoV-2. Samples were obtained from the ongoing ImmuneRACE study (first 160 participants) and from roughly 1,300 subjects provided by 6 global collaborators. The sample metadata nearly always contained a de-identified subject ID, COVID-19 status, age in years and sex. Where HLA class I and class II types were available, the types were taken from metadata supplied by the sample provider, not from assay-based typing.

The collaborating institutions used their own protocols to collect whole blood in K2EDTA tubes. Collaborator samples were shipped for TCRbeta analysis as frozen whole blood, isolated PBMCs, or DNA extracted from either sample type. TCRbeta CDR3 regions were amplified from genomic DNA using the immunoSEQ Assay, a bias-controlled multiplex PCR. The study's own analysis went as follows. Nucleated cell counts per sample were estimated from amplification of reference gene primers within the assay. Sequence reads were collapsed and filtered to measure the absolute abundance of every unique TCRbeta CDR3 rearrangement. Productive Simpson clonality was computed per sample as the square root of Simpson's diversity index over productive rearrangements. In TCRdb, the immuneACCESS table is reduced to in-frame sequences with V and J assigned. These tables do not hold every clone; where another copy was compared, an unresolved V gene accounts for under half, and the others remain unexplained. The V and J calls and the clone size are those of that table, but D and trimming were determined from the DNA. In all, the sample holds 65,000 to 90,000 clones, and just over 85% of those were seen once. Jointly, the top ten make up approximately 5.5% of the sample.

The investigation overall reported the following: Clinical and demographic metadata were provided uncurated, with the amount varying by source and participant.

Taken from cysteine to phenylalanine, the CDR3 has 15 residues. Here the CDR3 DNA is all that survives: 45 bases in frame from base 1. The trim is 4 bases for V and 4 bases for J, with a gap of 17 bases between the germline ends. CDR1 and CDR2 (SGHAT, FQNNGV) derive from the germline V gene. The clonotype originates from a human donor in a cohort sampled during active COVID-19. The sequenced sample consisted of peripheral blood. Here the chain combines TRBV11-2 and TRBJ2-7; matching of 6 bases hints at TRBD2 as the D gene. In nucleotides, the sequence is TGTGCCAGCAGCTATATGGCGGGGATCGGTTACGAGCAGTACTTC. It is translated as CASSYMAGIGYEQYF.